This T cell receptor beta chain was recorded in a study of blood T cell repertoires in COVID-19. Looking at the study overall: From the United States, Italy and Spain came samples of acute and convalescent COVID-19.

Many counts were recorded for this clone. Trimming shortened V by 1 base and J by 5 bases, and 6 bases separated the two germline ends. The germline V gene has CDR1 SGHTA and CDR2 FQGTGA. This CDR3 comprises 13 residues. Clones were sequenced by immunoSEQ multiplex PCR, and TCRdb holds only the in-frame ones, with some missing. Among over 100,000 clones listed, 79% were seen once. The specimen was peripheral blood. The V gene is TRBV7-3, the J gene TRBJ2-4; TRBD1 is a possible D gene (6 bases). The sequence was obtained from a woman of 80 years or more with acute or convalescent COVID-19. The CDR3 sequence is CASSLNRENIQYF. CDR3 nucleotides: TGTGCCAGCAGCTTAAACAGGGAAAACATTCAGTACTTC.